This is a list of T cell receptor beta chains from one sample in a study of T cell responses to AZD1222 COVID-19 vaccine. Clones were sequenced by immunoSEQ multiplex PCR, and TCRdb holds only the in-frame ones, with some missing. This sample has some 91,000 clones; 90% to 95% occur once, and the top ten carry roughly 13%. The sequenced sample was peripheral blood, obtained on day 0 of AZD1222 vaccination. These receptors came from an adult in good health. Each CDR3 is given without its conserved first and last residue.

v_call cdr3_aa
TRBV7-6 ASSLGPRNTGELF
TRBV29-1 SVTGAGANVLT
TRBV28 ASSPVDSGTETQY
TRBV6-6 ASSRQGINQPQH
TRBV27 ASSFDYSNQPQH
TRBV19 ASSKRRTGKAYEQY
TRBV7-9 ASSLRGPQWTNYGYT
TRBV28 ASSFSSRENQETQY
TRBV7-2 ASSLGRQAGNTIY
TRBV11-1 ASSLAGLGTNTGELF
TRBV9 ASSVHATNEKLF
TRBV6-1 ASSDWEGYT
TRBV5-1 ASSWGQGDNSPLH
TRBV6-4 ASSTDSGANVLT
TRBV5-8 ASSFRGGNNQPQH
TRBV19 ASGLTALSGNTIY
TRBV15 ATSSRRRGTTNEKLF
TRBV20-1 SALRQTEAF
TRBV11-2 ASSLFAGDNQPQH
TRBV6-5 ASDRDSDQPQH
TRBV4-3 ASSLLAGGPSTGELF